One and the same sample provided the 13 T cell receptor beta chains below, sequenced in a study of cytomegalovirus exposure and HLA in healthy donors. 60 Vbeta and 13 Jbeta primers were used in PCR. The protocol was immunoSEQ multiplex PCR, while the TCRdb copy is restricted to in-frame clones and leaves out a portion. The data hold around 99,000 clones, with under 85% observed a single time. Material for sequencing was PBMCs. These receptors originate from a middle-aged man in good health and CMV-seronegative.

The genes are TRBV5-1 and TRBJ2-3; D gene uncertain. Germline V lookup: CDR1 SGHRS, CDR2 YFSETQ. Trimming cost V 0 bases and J 0 bases, with 8 bases left between them. The CDR3 spans 15 residues. CDR3 amino acids: CASSLDSTSTDTQYF. For the CDR3, the DNA is TGCGCCAGCAGCTTGGACAGTACTAGCACAGATACGCAGTATTTT.

The V call is TRBV7-2, the J call TRBJ1-4, with D tentatively TRBD1 (5 bases). The germline CDR1 and CDR2 sequences are SGHTA and FQGNSA. The CDR3 is 14 residues long. V shed 5 bases and J shed 4 bases, with 11 bases lying between them. CDR3 loop: CASSAGPINEKLFF. The CDR3 region has the DNA TGTGCCAGCAGCGCGGGACCGATTAATGAAAAACTGTTTTTT.

CDR3 nucleotides: TGTGCCTGGGAACAGCAATTGGGCGAAAAACTGTTTTTT. This codes for CAWEQQLGEKLFF. This chain joins TRBV30 and TRBJ1-4; D is uncertain. V shed 5 bases and J shed 8 bases, with 15 bases lying between them. The CDR3 contains 13 residues. From germline, CDR1 is GTSNPN and CDR2 SVGIG (reference sequence).

This rearrangement joins TRBV20-1 to TRBJ2-1; D is undetermined. The CDR3 is made up of 10 amino acids. Per the germline V gene, CDR1 is DFQATT and CDR2 is SNEGSKA (reference sequence). CDR3: CSSFKNEQFF. Here the CDR3 DNA reads TGCAGCTCCTTTAAAAATGAGCAGTTCTTC.

The V gene is TRBV10-3, the J gene TRBJ2-1; D is unclear. The length of the CDR3 is 13 residues. CDR1 and CDR2 (germline): ENHRY, SYGVKD. Trimming shortened V by 10 bases and J by 1 base, and 11 bases separated the two germline ends. This CDR3 is CATQRASYNEQFF. The CDR3 bases are TGTGCCACCCAGCGAGCTTCCTACAATGAGCAGTTCTTC.

This chain connects TRBV11-2 to TRBJ1-4; the D gene is possibly TRBD1 (5 bases). CDR1 SGHAT and CDR2 FQNNGV come from the germline V gene. The CDR3 loop spans 14 amino acids. Trimming cost V 4 bases and J 8 bases, with 14 bases left between them. CDR3 sequence (DNA): TGTGCCAGCAGCTCAGACAGCTTGGGCGAAAAACTGTTTTTT. This codes for CASSSDSLGEKLFF.

Only one count was recorded for this clone. The rearrangement uses TRBV29-1 and TRBJ2-1; 11 bases align to TRBD1. The CDR3 has 12 residues. Trimming cost V 5 bases and J 10 bases; bases outside gene matches: 4. Germline-derived CDR1 and CDR2 are SQVTM and ANQGSEA. The CDR3 DNA follows: TGCAGCGTTAGGACAGGGGGCAGGGAGCAGTTCTTC. It yields the protein CSVRTGGREQFF.

This clone was recorded many times. The V and J genes are TRBV14 and TRBJ1-1; unclear D gene. Trimming cost V 3 bases and J 10 bases, with 18 bases left between them. The CDR3 consists of 14 residues. The germline gives CDR1 SGHDN, CDR2 FVKESK. CDR3 nucleotide sequence: TGTGCCAGCAGCCACTCTGCTGAGGGCCCCCGAGCTTTCTTT. Its protein product is CASSHSAEGPRAFF.

The rearrangement links TRBV28 to TRBJ1-5, with D perhaps matching TRBD1 (5 bases). The CDR3 loop spans 15 amino acids. With 10 bases removed from V and 0 bases from J, the gap between germline ends came to 16 bases. The germline V gene has CDR1 MDHEN and CDR2 SYDVKM. As DNA, the CDR3 is TGTGCCACCAGGGACGGGGGACTTAGCAATCAGCCCCAGCATTTT. Amino acids: CATRDGGLSNQPQHF.

This chain joins TRBV19 and TRBJ2-2; D is possibly TRBD1 (6 bases). Trimming removed 4 bases from V and 1 base from J, with 13 bases in between. CDR3 length: 16 residues. Germline V gene data show CDR1 as LNHDA and CDR2 as SQIVND (reference sequence). This CDR3 is CASSTPGVLNTGELFF. The CDR3 nucleotides are TGTGCCAGTAGTACCCCAGGGGTCTTGAACACCGGGGAGCTGTTTTTT.

The rearrangement links TRBV9 to TRBJ1-3; the D gene is possibly TRBD1 (5 bases). Germline V CDR1 and CDR2: SGDLS, YYNGEE. V lost 0 bases, J lost 0 bases, and 13 bases lay in between. This CDR3 contains 17 residues. The CDR3 spells CASSVAPRANSGNTIYF. Written as DNA, the CDR3 is TGTGCCAGCAGCGTAGCTCCCAGGGCCAACTCTGGAAACACCATATATTTT.

The chain combines TRBV4-2 with TRBJ2-3, with a possible D match to TRBD2 (6 bases). V was trimmed by 1 base and J by 7 bases, leaving 15 bases between them. Germline CDR1 LGHNA, CDR2 YNFKEQ. The CDR3 loop spans 15 amino acids. The CDR3 protein is CASSQASASAYTQYF. In DNA form, the CDR3 reads TGTGCCAGCAGCCAAGCCTCGGCTAGCGCGTATACGCAGTATTTT.

The chain employs TRBV6-5 and TRBJ2-5; maybe TRBD1 (6 bases). CDR3 length: 13 residues. Germline lookup yields CDR1 MNHEY and CDR2 SVGAGI. The germline V and J ends were trimmed by 6 bases and 5 bases, with 13 bases remaining between them. CDR3: CASRPTGQETQYF. CDR3 bases: TGTGCCAGCAGACCTACAGGGCAGGAGACCCAGTACTTC.